Listed below are T cell receptor beta chains from one sample, sequenced in a study of breast tumors, draining lymph nodes, adjacent tissues. One entry per CDR3 protein results from TCRdb running MiXCR on the multiplex PCR reads. The sample holds around 230,000 distinct CDR3 sequences; about a third are singletons and the top ten take roughly 1.5%. Input material: axillary lymph node tissue. The receptor source for this set is a female donor with breast cancer. Some clones in this sample may be carry-over from other donors' samples. Each CDR3 is given with its conserved first and last residue. The D gene is left open where the match is weak. Only some rows state a clone size, as once, few, many or a class for expanded clones.

d_gene	v_gene	abundance	j_gene	CDR3nt	CDR3aa
TRBD2	TRBV25-1	many	TRBJ2-3	TGTGCCACCCGGACTAGCGGCACAGATACGCAGTATTTT	CATRTSGTDTQYF
TRBD2	TRBV24-1	NA	TRBJ2-5	TGTGCCACCAGTGATTGGGCGGGAGGCCCTCAAGAGACCCAGTACTTC	CATSDWAGGPQETQYF
NA	TRBV6-5	NA	TRBJ2-3	TGTGCCAGCAAGGTGGCAGGAACAGATACGCAGTATTTT	CASKVAGTDTQYF
NA	TRBV6-1	few	TRBJ1-2	TGTGCCGTCTCCCACTATGGCTACACCTTC	CAVSHYGYTF
TRBD2	TRBV29-1	NA	TRBJ2-1	TGCAGCGCCGGACTAGCGGGGGGGGGTTCGGGGAATGAGCAGTTCTTC	CSAGLAGGGSGNEQFF
TRBD2	TRBV5-6	many	TRBJ2-1	TGTGCCAGCAGCTTTGTCGGGAGGGCCCTCAATGAGCAGTTCTTC	CASSFVGRALNEQFF
NA	TRBV30	few	TRBJ1-1	TGTGCCTGGAGTCAGGGAGGCCCCTCGGCTTTCTTT	CAWSQGGPSAFF
NA	TRBV5-4	NA	TRBJ2-3	TGTGCCAGCAGCTTAGGCGGGACTGGTAAGACAGATACGCAGTATTTT	CASSLGGTGKTDTQYF
TRBD2	TRBV7-4	NA	TRBJ2-7	TGTGCCAGCAGCTTTAGTAGGGGGGGGGGACTAGCGGGAGACGAGCAGTACTTC	CASSFSRGGGLAGDEQYF
NA	TRBV20-1	few	TRBJ1-1	TGCAGTGCTAAAAGGGACACACGGCGGTGGACTGAAGCTTTCTTT	CSAKRDTRRWTEAFF
NA	TRBV2	NA	TRBJ2-1	TGTGCCAGCAGCACGGGAGGGGGCGCTTCCTACAATGAGCAGTTCTTC	CASSTGGGASYNEQFF
TRBD2	TRBV7-9	many	TRBJ2-3	TGTGCCAGCAGCCACAGCGGGGGGGCTAGCACAGATACGCAGTATTTT	CASSHSGGASTDTQYF
NA	TRBV5-1	NA	TRBJ2-3	NA	CASSFYICSAPGTGSTDTQYF
NA	TRBV20-1	NA	TRBJ2-1	TGCAGTGCTCCTAAAGCAGCGGAGCGCACAGATACGCAGTTCTTC	CSAPKAAERTDTQFF
NA	TRBV18	many	TRBJ2-7	TGTGCCAGCTCACTCAACGACGGATACGAGCAGTACTTC	CASSLNDGYEQYF
NA	TRBV3-1	many	TRBJ2-1	TGTGCCAGCAGCAAGAGCGGACCCTACAATGAGCAGTTCTTC	CASSKSGPYNEQFF
NA	TRBV5-5	NA	TRBJ1-6	TGTGCCAGCAGCTTTCGCAGCGGGACAAGTAATTCACCCCTCCACTTT	CASSFRSGTSNSPLHF